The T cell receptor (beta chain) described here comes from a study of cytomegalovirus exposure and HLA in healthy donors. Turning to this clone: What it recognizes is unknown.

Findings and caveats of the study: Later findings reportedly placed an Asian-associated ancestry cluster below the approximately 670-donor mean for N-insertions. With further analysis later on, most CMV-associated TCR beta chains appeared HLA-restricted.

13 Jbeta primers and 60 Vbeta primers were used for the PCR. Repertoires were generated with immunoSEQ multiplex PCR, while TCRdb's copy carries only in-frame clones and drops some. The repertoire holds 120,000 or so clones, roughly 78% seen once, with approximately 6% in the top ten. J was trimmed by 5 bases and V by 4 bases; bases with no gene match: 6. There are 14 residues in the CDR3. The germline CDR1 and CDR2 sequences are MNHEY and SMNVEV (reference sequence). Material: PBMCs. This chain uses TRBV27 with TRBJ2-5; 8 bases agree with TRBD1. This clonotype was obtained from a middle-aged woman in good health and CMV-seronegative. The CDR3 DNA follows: TGTGCCAGCAGTTGGACAGGGAGATTTGAGACCCAGTACTTC. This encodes CASSWTGRFETQYF.